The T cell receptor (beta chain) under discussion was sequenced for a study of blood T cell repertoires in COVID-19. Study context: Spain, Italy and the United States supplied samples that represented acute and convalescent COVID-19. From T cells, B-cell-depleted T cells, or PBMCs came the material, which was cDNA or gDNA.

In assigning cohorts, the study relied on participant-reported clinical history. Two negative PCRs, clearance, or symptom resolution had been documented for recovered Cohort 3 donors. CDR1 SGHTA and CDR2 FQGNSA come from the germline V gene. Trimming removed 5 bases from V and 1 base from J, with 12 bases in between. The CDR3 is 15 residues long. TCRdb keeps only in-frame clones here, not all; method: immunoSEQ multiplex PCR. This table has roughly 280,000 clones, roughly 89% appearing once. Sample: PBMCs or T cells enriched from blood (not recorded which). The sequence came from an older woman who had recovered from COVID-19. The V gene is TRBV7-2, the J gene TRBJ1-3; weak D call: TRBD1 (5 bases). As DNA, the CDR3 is TGTGCCAGCAGCGTTTCGGGGGGATCTGGAAACACCATATATTTT. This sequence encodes CASSVSGGSGNTIYF.